This entry is about one T cell receptor (beta chain). Cohorts were based on clinical histories the participants reported. Cohort 3 recovered donors had two negative PCRs, clearance, or symptom resolution. This record comes from a study of blood T cell repertoires in COVID-19. Using immunoSEQ multiplex PCR, the repertoire was profiled, and TCRdb retains in-frame clones only, with some absent. The table shows fewer than 400,000 clones, with 80% to 90% occurring only once. The CDR3 is 15 amino acids. Germline V CDR1 and CDR2: LGHDT, YNNKEL (reference sequence). With 6 bases clipped from V and 3 bases from J, the junction kept 9 bases outside the gene matches.

The chain couples TRBV3-1 (or the pseudogene TRBV3-2) to TRBJ2-7; 9 nucleotides line up with TRBD1. The receptor was derived from a man aged 30 to 39 who had recovered from COVID-19. Sequencing used PBMCs or T cells enriched from blood (not recorded which). The CDR3 here is CASSWSGTGIYEQYF. The CDR3 DNA follows: TGTGCCAGCAGTTGGTCAGGGACAGGGATCTACGAGCAGTACTTC.